These T cell receptor beta chains were read from a single sample in a study of blood T cell repertoires in COVID-19. Sequencing was performed with immunoSEQ multiplex PCR; in TCRdb, only in-frame clones are kept and a portion is missing. The sample contains about 260,000 clones, 75% to 95% of which appear only once. Sequencing was done on a sample of peripheral blood. Receptors originate from a person aged 18 to 30 with COVID-19, enrolled during active disease. Each CDR3 is given with its conserved first and last residue. Fields, in order: V gene, CDR3 length, J gene, D gene, clone size, CDR3 DNA, CDR3 protein. A D gene is named only where the DNA matches it firmly. Only some rows state a clone size, as once, few, many or a class for expanded clones.

TRBV10-3	14	TRBJ2-7	TRBD1	once	TGTGCCATCAGCAAACAGGGGTTTACCTACGAGCAGTACTTC	CAISKQGFTYEQYF
TRBV4-1	14	TRBJ2-1	TRBD2	few	TGCGCCAGCCGGGAAAGCGGGAGGTCGAATGAGCAGTTCTTC	CASRESGRSNEQFF
TRBV28	14	TRBJ1-2	-	-	TGTGCCAGCACCTACCTAGGGGAATCGTCTGGCTACACCTTC	CASTYLGESSGYTF
TRBV28	15	TRBJ2-1	-	-	TGTGCCAGCAGTCCCGATGGAGGATCCTACAATGAGCAGTTCTTC	CASSPDGGSYNEQFF
TRBV7-9	15	TRBJ1-2	TRBD1	-	TGTGCCAGCAGCTTACGGGACAGTCCGGGCAATGGCTACACCTTC	CASSLRDSPGNGYTF
TRBV18	17	TRBJ2-2	TRBD2	once	TGTGCCAGCTCTCCTGGACTAGCGGGAGTACCTGTCGGGGAGCTGTTTTTT	CASSPGLAGVPVGELFF
TRBV6-1	17	TRBJ1-3	-	-	TGTGCCAGCAGTGGGACAGACATTTGGCCTTTTGGAAACACCATATATTTT	CASSGTDIWPFGNTIYF
TRBV18	14	TRBJ2-7	-	-	TGTGCCAGCTCACCACCGAGTCGAGGGAACGAGCAGTACTTC	CASSPPSRGNEQYF
TRBV4-1	17	TRBJ2-1	TRBD2	once	TGCGCCAGCAGCCAAGAAGACTCGACTAGCCCCAACAATGAGCAGTTCTTC	CASSQEDSTSPNNEQFF
TRBV18	16	TRBJ2-3	TRBD1	-	TGTGCCAGCTCACCACCGCTAACAGGGGGCGCAGATACGCAGTATTTT	CASSPPLTGGADTQYF
TRBV7-3	14	TRBJ1-1	TRBD1	-	TGTGCCAGCAGAAAGGGGGCTTGGGACACTGAAGCTTTCTTT	CASRKGAWDTEAFF
TRBV6-6	15	TRBJ2-1	TRBD2	-	TGTGCCAGCAGTCAACTAGCGCTAATGTTCAATGAGCAGTTCTTC	CASSQLALMFNEQFF
TRBV6-5	13	TRBJ1-5	-	few	TGTGCCAGCGGGCCGGAACCTTATCAGCCCCAGCATTTT	CASGPEPYQPQHF
TRBV6-6	12	TRBJ2-1	-	-	TGTGCCAGCAGCAGGGAAGGGCGCGAGCAGTTCTTC	CASSREGREQFF
TRBV4-1	13	TRBJ1-2	-	-	TGCGCCAGCAGCCAAAGACAGAACTATGGCTACACCTTC	CASSQRQNYGYTF
TRBV27	14	TRBJ1-1	-	few	TGTGCCAGCACCCCATGGGGAGGGGACACTGAAGCTTTCTTT	CASTPWGGDTEAFF
TRBV6-6	12	TRBJ1-5	-	-	TGTGCCAGCAGTCGAACAGATCAGCCCCAGCATTTT	CASSRTDQPQHF
TRBV7-9	13	TRBJ2-7	-	-	TGTGCCAGCAGCTTAGACGAGAGGTACGAGCAGTACTTC	CASSLDERYEQYF
TRBV29-1	12	TRBJ2-7	-	-	TGCAGCGTAAGACTCGCGCGGGACGAGCAGTACTTC	CSVRLARDEQYF
TRBV29-1	15	TRBJ2-2	TRBD2	-	TGCAGCGTTGATGCTAGCGGGGCGAACACCGGGGAGCTGTTTTTT	CSVDASGANTGELFF
TRBV12-3/TRBV12-4	13	TRBJ1-5	-	-	TGTGCCAGCAGCTGGGCGGGCGGTCAGCCCCAGCATTTT	CASSWAGGQPQHF
TRBV19	14	TRBJ1-5	TRBD1	-	TGTGCCAGTAGTAAGGGGGCGAGCAATCAGCCCCAGCATTTT	CASSKGASNQPQHF
TRBV12-5	15	TRBJ1-1	-	-	TGTGCTAGTGGTCCGCTCACAGGGTTACACACTGAAGCTTTCTTT	CASGPLTGLHTEAFF
TRBV27	14	TRBJ2-7	TRBD2	-	TGTGCCAGCAGTTTAGAGCGGGACGGGTACGAGCAGTACTTC	CASSLERDGYEQYF
TRBV5-1	18	TRBJ2-3	TRBD2	-	TGCGCCAGCAGCTTAGGTCGCCCCGGGAGGGGGAGAACAGATACGCAGTATTTT	CASSLGRPGRGRTDTQYF
TRBV6-1	14	TRBJ1-1	-	-	TGTGCCAGCAGTGAAGAGGACTTTCGGACTGAAGCTTTCTTT	CASSEEDFRTEAFF
TRBV28	11	TRBJ2-7	-	-	TGTGCCAGCAGCCGTTACTACGAGCAGTACTTC	CASSRYYEQYF
TRBV10-3	14	TRBJ2-7	-	few	TGTGCCATCAGTCCCGGGACACCTCTCTACGAGCAGTACTTC	CAISPGTPLYEQYF
TRBV19	13	TRBJ1-1	-	-	TGTGCCAGTAATCCAGGCATGAACACTGAAGCTTTCTTT	CASNPGMNTEAFF
TRBV19	14	TRBJ2-1	-	-	TGTGCCAGTAGTATGCCTCCCGCGGGCAATGAGCAGTTCTTC	CASSMPPAGNEQFF
TRBV9	16	TRBJ2-1	TRBD1	-	TGTGCCAGCAGCGCCCCGGGTACAGGGGTCCACAATGAGCAGTTCTTC	CASSAPGTGVHNEQFF
TRBV3-1/TRBV3-2	13	TRBJ1-2	TRBD1	-	TGTGCCAGCAGCCAGGGACAGGGCGATAGCTACACCTTC	CASSQGQGDSYTF
TRBV28	16	TRBJ1-2	-	-	TGTGCCAGCAGTTTAGCCCTTTCGGGTCAGGGTAATGGCTACACCTTC	CASSLALSGQGNGYTF
TRBV19	12	TRBJ1-2	-	-	TGTGCCAGTAGTGTCTACAGGGATGGCTACACCTTC	CASSVYRDGYTF
TRBV15	15	TRBJ2-2	-	-	TGTGCCACCAGCAGGACGGACACGAACACCGGGGAGCTGTTTTTT	CATSRTDTNTGELFF
TRBV7-9	13	TRBJ2-1	TRBD2	-	TGTGCCAGAGAGGGGCTAGCGGACAATGAGCAGTTCTTC	CAREGLADNEQFF
TRBV15	18	TRBJ2-3	TRBD2	-	TGTGCCACCAGCACCTTGACTAGCGGGGGGCTGGTGACAGATACGCAGTATTTT	CATSTLTSGGLVTDTQYF
TRBV6-5	15	TRBJ2-5	TRBD1	-	TGTGCCAGCACCTCCGGGACAGGATTTCAAGAGACCCAGTACTTC	CASTSGTGFQETQYF
TRBV2	13	TRBJ1-1	TRBD1	-	TGTGCCAGCAGGGTCGGGGACAGGTCTGAAGCTTTCTTT	CASRVGDRSEAFF
TRBV11-2	16	TRBJ2-1	TRBD2	-	TGTGCCAGCAGCTTAGATCCGGCGGGAGTGTACAATGAGCAGTTCTTC	CASSLDPAGVYNEQFF
TRBV9	15	TRBJ1-6	-	-	TGTGCCAGCAGCGCCGGGACAATTAGGAATTCACCCCTCCACTTT	CASSAGTIRNSPLHF